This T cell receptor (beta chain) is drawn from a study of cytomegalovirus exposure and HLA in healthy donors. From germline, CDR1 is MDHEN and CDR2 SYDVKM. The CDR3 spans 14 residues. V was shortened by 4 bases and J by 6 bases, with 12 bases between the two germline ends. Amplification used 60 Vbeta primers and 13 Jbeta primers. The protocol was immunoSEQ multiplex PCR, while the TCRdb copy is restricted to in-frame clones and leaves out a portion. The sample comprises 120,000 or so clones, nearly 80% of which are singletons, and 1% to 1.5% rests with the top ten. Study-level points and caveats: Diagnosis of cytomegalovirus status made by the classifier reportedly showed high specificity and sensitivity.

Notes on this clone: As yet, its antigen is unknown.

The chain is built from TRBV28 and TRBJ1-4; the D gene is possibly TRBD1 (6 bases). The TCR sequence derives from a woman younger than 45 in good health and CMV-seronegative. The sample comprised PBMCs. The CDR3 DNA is TGTGCCAGCAGTTCACCACAGGGAGATGAAAAACTGTTTTTT. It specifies CASSSPQGDEKLFF.